The subject of this entry is one T cell receptor (beta chain). The antigen is undetermined. These data are taken from a study of siplizumab effects on memory and regulatory T cells. Each sample yielded about 9.9 x 10^4 assayed TCR templates. Profiled with immunoSEQ multiplex PCR; TCRdb holds only in-frame clones, not every one. The table includes about 82,000 clones, approximately 88% detected once. V was clipped by 3 bases and J by 8 bases; unmatched bases: 6. Per germline, CDR1 KGHSH and CDR2 LQKENI. This CDR3 contains 13 residues. Whole-study results and caveats: Unstimulated subsets were the mapping target of only a minor fraction of alloreactive clones. About 80-97% of proliferating CD4+ or CD8+ clones had no assignable naive or memory phenotype. Memory cells seemed less diverse than naive T cells, which also seemed major contributors to the alloresponse.

This chain connects TRBV18 to TRBJ1-1; 7 bases line up with TRBD1. Sequencing was performed on Tregs sorted from blood. The clonotype originates from a human donor in good health. The CDR3 spells CASSPETGSEAFF. The CDR3 nucleotides are TGTGCCAGCTCACCGGAGACAGGGTCGGAAGCTTTCTTT.